This TCR beta chain is from a study of T cells in tuberculosis. Background on the study: IGRA-negative adolescents, IGRA-positive adolescents with latent tuberculosis and adults with active tuberculosis formed this South African cohort. Samples predate treatment or fall within its first 7 days.

In regard to this clone: What it binds is unknown.

Generated by immunoSEQ multiplex PCR, the TCRdb table keeps only in-frame clones and is missing some. The data show 25,000 to 35,000 clones, about 91% seen once. Germline CDR1 and CDR2: MNHEY and SVGAGI. Trimming shortened V by 2 bases and J by 9 bases, and 14 bases separated the two germline ends. CDR3 length equals 13 residues. The time point denotes: new active TB diagnosis, blood taken before or within 7 days of starting treatment. Study results and caveats: Shorter CDR3-alpha in active tuberculosis partly drove smaller distances.

The material sequenced was PBMCs, taken at tuberculosis diagnosis. This receptor was obtained from an adult with tuberculosis. The chain carries TRBV6-5 and TRBJ2-7; D possibly corresponds to TRBD2 (7 bases). Here the CDR3 DNA reads TGTGCCAGCAGTTACACCCCGGGGGGCCTGCAGTACTTC. It specifies CASSYTPGGLQYF.